This T cell receptor (beta chain) was profiled in a study of control samples from healthy donors and cancer patients. From germline, CDR1 is SSHAT and CDR2 FNYEAQ (reference sequence). There are 14 residues in the CDR3. V was clipped by 2 bases and J by 2 bases, with 9 bases between them. This clone was recorded only once. TCRdb's table, derived via immunoSEQ multiplex PCR, lists solely in-frame clones and lacks some. This sample carries 150,000 to 200,000 clones, 92% of them seen once, and the ten largest clones take 0.65% to 0.85%. This chain connects TRBV7-7 to TRBJ2-5; D is unresolved. Sequencing input: blood. This TCR came from a woman aged 30 to 39 in good health. Here the CDR3 DNA reads TGTGCCAGCAGCTTATTGGGGAAACAAGAGACCCAGTACTTC. This encodes CASSLLGKQETQYF.